Listed below are T cell receptor beta chains from one sample, sequenced in a study of T cell responses to AZD1222 COVID-19 vaccine. Measured with immunoSEQ multiplex PCR; TCRdb has only the in-frame clones, and not every one. Among 80,000 or so clones, roughly 80% were seen once, and the ten largest hold about 26%. This material consisted of peripheral blood, taken 28 days after the second dose of the MenACWY control vaccine. Receptor source: an adult who received the MenACWY meningococcal vaccine as a control. The CDR3 runs from the conserved cysteine through the conserved F or W. Fields, in order: D gene, V gene, J gene, clone size, CDR3 DNA, CDR3 protein. A D gene is named only where the DNA matches it firmly. Size is stated for part of the rows, as once, few or many counts, or as a class when the clone is expanded.

NA	TRBV2	TRBJ1-1	NA	TGTGCCAGCAGGGGGACGGGGGACACTGAAGCTTTCTTT	CASRGTGDTEAFF
NA	TRBV9	TRBJ2-1	NA	TGTGCCAGCAGCGTAGGTCCCGCAGGCTCCTACAATGAGCAGTTCTTC	CASSVGPAGSYNEQFF
NA	TRBV12-3/TRBV12-4	TRBJ1-1	NA	TGTGCCAGCAGTGGCGGGTTCCGGACTGAAGCTTTCTTT	CASSGGFRTEAFF
NA	TRBV27	TRBJ2-2	NA	TGTGCCAGCAGTCTTATCGGAGGGGAGCTGTTTTTT	CASSLIGGELFF
NA	TRBV5-6	TRBJ1-6	NA	TGTGCCAGCAGCTGGGGGGGAGAAAATTCACCCCTCCACTTT	CASSWGGENSPLHF
NA	TRBV30	TRBJ2-3	NA	TGTGCCTGGATAAAAGTCTCTAGCACAGATACGCAGTATTTT	CAWIKVSSTDTQYF
NA	TRBV11-2	TRBJ1-2	few	TGTGCCAGCAGCGTTTTAACCGGGGTCGAAGGCGGCTACACCTTC	CASSVLTGVEGGYTF
NA	TRBV12-3/TRBV12-4	TRBJ1-2	NA	TGTGCCAGCAGTTTGAGACAGAACTATGGCTACACCTTC	CASSLRQNYGYTF
TRBD1	TRBV5-1	TRBJ2-2	NA	TGTGCCAGCAGCCCGACAGGGTACACCGGGGAGCTGTTTTTT	CASSPTGYTGELFF
NA	TRBV6-2/TRBV6-3	TRBJ1-1	NA	TGTGCCAGCAGTTACTCGAACCCGGGGGCAGGTACTGAAGCTTTCTTT	CASSYSNPGAGTEAFF
TRBD1	TRBV5-1	TRBJ1-2	NA	TGCGCCAGCAGCCGAGGGGACAGGTCTAACTATGGCTACACCTTC	CASSRGDRSNYGYTF
NA	TRBV10-3	TRBJ2-2	once	TGTGCCATCAGTGAAGCACAAAACACCGGGGAGCTGTTTTTT	CAISEAQNTGELFF
NA	TRBV28	TRBJ1-3	NA	TGTGCCAGCAGTCCTAAACAAGGCCCGGGAACCGGAAACACCATATATTTT	CASSPKQGPGTGNTIYF
NA	TRBV30	TRBJ1-5	NA	TGTGCCTGGACTCGGGACGGCAGCTATCAGCCCCAGCATTTT	CAWTRDGSYQPQHF
NA	TRBV2	TRBJ1-4	NA	TGTGCCAGCAGTGAAGGGGCGACGAATGAAAAACTGTTTTTT	CASSEGATNEKLFF
TRBD2	TRBV7-9	TRBJ2-1	NA	TGTGCCAGCAGCTCTAGCGGGAGGGCCGATATACGAGGTGAGCAGTTCTTC	CASSSSGRADIRGEQFF
NA	TRBV11-2	TRBJ2-1	few	TGTGCCAGCAGCTCGAGACTATTTAGCTCCTACAATGAGCAGTTCTTC	CASSSRLFSSYNEQFF
NA	TRBV10-3	TRBJ2-3	few	TGTGCCATCAGTTTCGGACCCACAGATACGCAGTATTTT	CAISFGPTDTQYF
TRBD1	TRBV9	TRBJ1-3	NA	TGTGCCAGCAGCGTAGGTGTAAGGGACAGCCGAAACACCATATATTTT	CASSVGVRDSRNTIYF
TRBD1	TRBV10-3	TRBJ1-4	once	TGTGCCGTGCAGGGGGGGGGTAATGAAAAACTGTTTTTT	CAVQGGGNEKLFF
NA	TRBV3-1/TRBV3-2	TRBJ1-1	once	TGTGCCAGCAGTCTTGGACAGAACACTGAAGCTTTCTTT	CASSLGQNTEAFF
TRBD1	TRBV23-1	TRBJ1-4	NA	TGCGCCAGCAGGCCTTACAGGGGGTTAGGTGAAAAACTGTTTTTT	CASRPYRGLGEKLFF
TRBD2	TRBV6-6	TRBJ2-7	NA	TGTGCCAGCAGTCAAAAGGGACTAGCGGTAGATACCTACGAGCAGTACTTC	CASSQKGLAVDTYEQYF
NA	TRBV19	TRBJ1-2	NA	TGTGCCAGTAGCTTTGGACAGACGTTAAATGGCTACACCTTC	CASSFGQTLNGYTF
TRBD2	TRBV11-2	TRBJ2-1	NA	TGTGCCAGCAGCTTGCGTCGGGGGGACTCCTACAATGAGCAGTTCTTC	CASSLRRGDSYNEQFF
TRBD2	TRBV27	TRBJ2-1	NA	TGTGCCAGCAGTTTACTTGGCGGGGGGGCCGATGAGCAGTTCTTC	CASSLLGGGADEQFF
TRBD2	TRBV29-1	TRBJ2-7	once	TGCAGCGTTCAGACAGCGGGGGAGCAGTACTTC	CSVQTAGEQYF
TRBD1	TRBV7-8	TRBJ1-1	NA	TGTGCCAGCAGCTTAGTAAGACAGGGATCCGCTGAAGCTTTCTTT	CASSLVRQGSAEAFF
TRBD2	TRBV7-9	TRBJ2-3	NA	TGTGCCAGCAGCTTAGAACTAGCGGCAGATACGCAGTATTTT	CASSLELAADTQYF
NA	TRBV29-1	TRBJ1-1	NA	TGCAGCGCTCGACAGACGAACACTGAAGCTTTCTTT	CSARQTNTEAFF
TRBD1	TRBV12-3/TRBV12-4	TRBJ1-1	NA	TGTGCCAGCAGTTTTAGGGACAGGGAAGAAGCTTTCTTT	CASSFRDREEAFF
NA	TRBV19	TRBJ1-4	NA	TGTGCCAGTAGGTCTCTCAGGGCAACTAATGAAAAACTGTTTTTT	CASRSLRATNEKLFF
NA	TRBV27	TRBJ2-2	NA	TGTGCCAGCAGTTTACTTGGATTCGCGAACACCGGGGAGCTGTTTTTT	CASSLLGFANTGELFF
NA	TRBV7-3	TRBJ2-1	NA	TGTGCCAGCAGCTTAGGGCGAGGGGCTGAGCAGTTCTTC	CASSLGRGAEQFF
NA	TRBV6-1	TRBJ1-3	NA	TGTGCCAGCAGTGACAATCTCCCGGGGATTAGAGGAAACACCATATATTTT	CASSDNLPGIRGNTIYF
NA	TRBV19	TRBJ1-1	NA	TGTGCCAGTAGTACCAGGGGATGGAACACTGAAGCTTTCTTT	CASSTRGWNTEAFF
TRBD2	TRBV13	TRBJ2-1	NA	TGTGCCAGCAGCTCATTCCTAGCGGGAGCGAATGAGCAGTTCTTC	CASSSFLAGANEQFF
TRBD2	TRBV3-1/TRBV3-2	TRBJ2-7	NA	TGTGCCAGCAGCCACGGGAGGGACGAGCAGTACTTC	CASSHGRDEQYF
NA	TRBV19	TRBJ2-3	NA	TGTGCCAGTAGCGAACCGGGAGGCACAGATACGCAGTATTTT	CASSEPGGTDTQYF
NA	TRBV3-1/TRBV3-2	TRBJ2-1	NA	TGTGCCAGCAGCCCCCCCCAGGGTTTTAGCAATGAGCAGTTCTTC	CASSPPQGFSNEQFF
NA	TRBV5-4	TRBJ1-1	NA	TGTGCCAGCAGCCCGGACACTTTGAACACTGAAGCTTTCTTT	CASSPDTLNTEAFF
TRBD1	TRBV6-5	TRBJ2-3	NA	TGTGCCAGCACCATGAACCGGGACAGAGTGTATTTT	CASTMNRDRVYF
NA	TRBV29-1	TRBJ2-5	NA	TGCAGCGTTGGGGACTGGAGGAGCCAAGAGACCCAGTACTTC	CSVGDWRSQETQYF
NA	TRBV19	TRBJ2-1	NA	TGTGCCAGTCGCGAGGGAAACAATGAGCAGTTCTTC	CASREGNNEQFF
NA	TRBV28	TRBJ2-1	NA	TGTGCCAGCAGTCCCCCCTGGAGTGAGCAGTTCTTC	CASSPPWSEQFF
NA	TRBV2	TRBJ2-7	NA	TGTGCCAGCAGTGGGACGGTTTACGAGCAGTACTTC	CASSGTVYEQYF
TRBD1	TRBV5-1	TRBJ1-2	NA	TGCGCCAGCCGATTCGGGACAGGGAACTATGGCTACACCTTC	CASRFGTGNYGYTF
NA	TRBV25-1	TRBJ1-2	NA	TGTGCCAGCAGTGCTGCCGGAGGCTACACCTTC	CASSAAGGYTF
TRBD1	TRBV18	TRBJ1-3	NA	TGTGCCAGCTCACCACCGGGACAGCTTTACGGAAACACCATATATTTT	CASSPPGQLYGNTIYF
TRBD1	TRBV19	TRBJ2-1	NA	TGTGCCAGTAGTACCCGACAGGGCAACGCTGAGCAGTTCTTC	CASSTRQGNAEQFF
NA	TRBV18	TRBJ2-2	NA	TGTGCCAGCTCACCGGGGACGAACACCGGGGAGCTGTTTTTT	CASSPGTNTGELFF
NA	TRBV27	TRBJ1-4	NA	TGTGCCAGCAGTTTAAACCCGCCGGCAGCAACTAATGAAAAACTGTTTTTT	CASSLNPPAATNEKLFF
NA	TRBV6-5	TRBJ1-1	few	TGTGCCAGCAGTTACTCCCTGAACACTGAAGCTTTCTTT	CASSYSLNTEAFF
NA	TRBV11-2	TRBJ2-2	NA	TGTGCCAGCAGCATTACCAACAGGGTTGAGGCCGGGGAGCTGTTTTTT	CASSITNRVEAGELFF
TRBD2	TRBV5-1	TRBJ2-2	NA	TGCGCCAGCAGCTTGCGGACTAGCGGGGGGAACACCGGGGAGCTGTTTTTT	CASSLRTSGGNTGELFF
NA	TRBV28	TRBJ1-5	NA	TGTGCCAGCAGGGGGGAAGCGGGTCAGCCCCAGCATTTT	CASRGEAGQPQHF
NA	TRBV28	TRBJ2-3	NA	TGTGCCAGCAGTTTATCTTTGGACATCTCCACAGATACGCAGTATTTT	CASSLSLDISTDTQYF
TRBD2	TRBV11-2	TRBJ2-7	NA	TGTGCCAGCAGCCCAAGGACTAGCGGGAGAGAGGGTGAGCAGTACTTC	CASSPRTSGREGEQYF
TRBD1	TRBV19	TRBJ1-2	NA	TGTGCCAGTTGGGACAGGGGTCGTCTCTATGGCTACACCTTC	CASWDRGRLYGYTF